This T cell receptor (beta chain) was identified in a study of T cell repertoires in cytomegalovirus infection. Study summary: Public TCR beta signature analysis indicated the presence of both CMV infection and matching HLA type.

Each CDR3 protein is one row after TCRdb ran MiXCR on the reads. Of around 490,000 distinct CDR3 sequences in the sample, 26% are singletons; the top ten hold under 15%. Study results and caveats: Carriers of CMV and the relevant HLA type were discriminated by public TCR beta frequency. The response measured ex vivo was dominated by TCR beta clonotypes (HLA-C-restricted and CMV-specific).

Germline values: CDR1 SQVTM, CDR2 ANQGSEA. The germline V and J ends were trimmed by 7 bases and 5 bases, with 17 bases remaining between them. This CDR3 spans 13 amino acids. The sample holds a few counts of this clonotype. The antigen is unknown. This sequence joins TRBV29-1 and TRBJ2-5; D is perhaps TRBD2 (5 bases). The sequence came from a human donor in good health (CMV status not recorded). Some clones in this sample may be carry-over from other donors' samples. Sequences were obtained from PBMCs. The DNA for the CDR3 is TGCAGCGCTACTCTCCGGGGTTTGGAGACCCAGTACTTC. It codes for CSATLRGLETQYF.